This TCR beta chain was captured in a study of T cell responses to AZD1222 COVID-19 vaccine. Study findings and constraints: Spike-spanning, vaccine-associated CD4 TCRs were dominant at 160-218 and 743-854. Repertoires were obtained only post-peak T cell response.

With regard to this clone: The antigen is undetermined.

The CDR3 is made up of 14 amino acids. The germline V gene encodes CDR1 SGHRS and CDR2 YFSETQ. Germline trimming cut 4 bases from V and 2 bases from J; bases unmatched to any gene: 6. TCRdb's table, derived via immunoSEQ multiplex PCR, lists solely in-frame clones and lacks some. This table has roughly 150,000 clones, approximately 88% appearing once. This chain links TRBV5-1 with TRBJ2-7; 7 bases line up with TRBD2. Sequences were derived from peripheral blood, sampled on day 0 of MenACWY control vaccination. This TCR derives from an adult in good health. The CDR3 coding sequence is TGCGCCAGCAGCCCGGGAGGAAGTACCTACGAGCAGTACTTC. This gives the protein CASSPGGSTYEQYF.